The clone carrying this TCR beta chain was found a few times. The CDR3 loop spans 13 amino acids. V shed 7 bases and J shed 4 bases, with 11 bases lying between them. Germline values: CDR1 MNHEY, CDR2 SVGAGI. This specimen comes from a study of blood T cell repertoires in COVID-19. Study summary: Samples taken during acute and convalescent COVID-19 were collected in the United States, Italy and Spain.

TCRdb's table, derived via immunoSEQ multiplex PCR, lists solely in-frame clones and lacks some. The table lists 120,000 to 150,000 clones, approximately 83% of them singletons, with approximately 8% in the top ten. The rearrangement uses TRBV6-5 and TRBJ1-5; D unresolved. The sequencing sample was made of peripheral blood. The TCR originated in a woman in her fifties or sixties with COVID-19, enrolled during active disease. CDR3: CASTRSPNQPQHF. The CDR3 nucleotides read TGTGCCAGCACGCGGAGCCCGAATCAGCCCCAGCATTTT.